Listed here are 29 T cell receptor beta chains from one sample, sequenced in a study of neurological immune-mediated disorders (dated by TCRdb to the late 2010s). The protocol used for the library was 5' RACE. Data came from an Illumina HiSeq 2500. TCRdb reran the public reads through fastp at Q25 and MiXCR, keeping productive beta chains. CDR3 protein sequences are deduplicated, and each keeps its most common genes and DNA. This sample has approximately 40,000 distinct CDR3 sequences in its table, and approximately 4.2% of those were observed once. 2.2% of the sample belongs to the ten largest clones. Input material: PBMCs. These receptors came from a young man with multiple sclerosis.

In its sample, this clonotype was seen many times. The chain is built from TRBV10-3 and TRBJ2-2, with unresolved D. CDR1 and CDR2 from the germline V gene are ENHRY and SYGVKD. This CDR3 is 11 amino acids long. With 6 bases removed from V and 7 bases from J, the gap between germline ends came to 6 bases. CDR3 residues: CAIRGIGELFF. For the CDR3, the DNA is TGTGCCATCAGAGGGATCGGGGAGCTGTTTTTT.

This clonotype has at least ten counts. J is TRBJ2-5 and V is TRBV12-3 or TRBV12-4, with D perhaps TRBD1 (6 bases). The CDR3 contains 13 residues. The V end was cut by 4 bases, the J end by 3 bases, with 9 bases between. This CDR3 reads CASSSDSKETQYF. The CDR3, as DNA: TGTGCCAGCAGTTCGGACAGTAAAGAGACCCAGTACTTC.

This clonotype appeared many times. This chain connects TRBV15 to TRBJ2-7; D may correspond to TRBD1 or TRBD2 (5 bases each). Germline CDR1 reads LNHNV; CDR2 reads YYDKDF (reference sequence). V lost 1 base, J lost 3 bases, and 13 bases lay in between. CDR3 size: 15 residues. The CDR3 loop is CATSRGTEGLYEQYF. The DNA of the CDR3 is TGTGCCACCAGCAGAGGGACTGAGGGGCTCTACGAGCAGTACTTC.

The chain links TRBV27 to TRBJ1-4; TRBD1 matches 7 bases. The CDR3 length is 14 residues. In germline, CDR1 is MNHEY, CDR2 SMNVEV (reference sequence). Unmatched junction bases numbered 4, after V lost 5 bases and J lost 4 bases. The CDR3 loop reads CASSTGTVNEKLFF. As DNA, the CDR3 is TGTGCCAGCAGTACCGGGACAGTTAATGAAAAACTGTTTTTT.

Ten or more counts support this clonotype. One junction end disagrees with the germline gene, perhaps due to a read error. The J gene is TRBJ2-7, the V gene TRBV5-6; D may correspond to TRBD1 or TRBD2 (5 bases each). Germline V gene lookup returns CDR1 SGHDT and CDR2 YYEEEE. This CDR3 has 12 residues. The CDR3 is CASSLTGDHTDF. In DNA, the CDR3 is TGTGCCAGCAGCCTCACTGGGGACCATACGGACTTC.

This clonotype was seen a few times. Lacking the conserved final phenylalanine or tryptophan, this CDR3 likely reflects a read error. In nucleotides, the CDR3 is TGTGCCAGCTCACCAGGGGGTACCTACGAGCAGTACTCC. Its protein is CASSPGGTYEQYS. The chain couples TRBV18 to TRBJ2-7; D possibly uses TRBD1 or TRBD2 (5 bases each). Germline V CDR1 and CDR2: KGHSH, LQKENI. The CDR3 spans 13 residues. The V and J ends lost 2 bases and 2 bases respectively, with 7 bases between them.

The sample holds many counts of this clonotype. This chain uses TRBV7-9 with TRBJ2-1; 8 nucleotides line up with TRBD1. Per the germline V gene, CDR1 is SEHNR and CDR2 is FQNEAQ (reference sequence). Trimming cost V 1 base and J 2 bases; bases outside gene matches: 4. The CDR3 totals 16 residues. The CDR3 nucleotides are TGTGCCAGCAGCTTAGACAGGGGGACGACCTACAATGAGCAGTTCTTC. Its protein is CASSLDRGTTYNEQFF.

This clonotype was seen repeatedly, ten times or more. The gene calls are TRBV7-9 and TRBJ1-4; D call uncertain. The ends were cut back, 5 bases at V and 8 bases at J, with 6 bases in the middle. The CDR3 extends over 11 amino acids. Per germline, CDR1 SEHNR and CDR2 FQNEAQ (reference sequence). Here the CDR3 DNA reads TGTGCCAGCAGCCCGGGAGAAAAACTGTTTTTT. As protein: CASSPGEKLFF.

This clonotype was counted between two and nine times. The CDR3 protein is CASIRTGNTEAFF. CDR3 DNA: TGTGCCAGCATCCGGACGGGGAACACTGAAGCTTTCTTT. This chain links TRBV6-6 with TRBJ1-1; D unresolved. Per germline, CDR1 MNHNY and CDR2 SVGAGI (reference sequence). The CDR3 runs to 13 residues. The V and J ends lost 7 bases and 1 base respectively, with 10 bases between them.

This clonotype was counted between two and nine times. One junction end disagrees with the germline gene, perhaps due to a read error. This rearrangement joins TRBV3-1 to TRBJ1-5; D call uncertain. There are 15 residues in the CDR3. The germline CDR1 and CDR2 sequences are LGHDT and YNNKEL (reference sequence). The CDR3 nucleotides read TGTGCCAGCAGCCAAGGGCTGAAAGCCAATCAGCCCCAGAATTTT. It specifies CASSQGLKANQPQNF. Full variable domain (remainder filled in from reference TRBV3-1 and TRBJ1-5): DTAVSQTPKYLVTQMGNDKSIKCEQNLGHDTMYWYKQDSKKFLKIMFSYNNKELIINETVPNRFSPKSPDKAHLNLHINSLELGDSAVYFCASSQGLKANQPQNFGDGTRLSIL.

This clonotype occurred many times. The V gene is TRBV5-1, the J gene TRBJ1-1; D ambiguous. This CDR3 is built from 13 residues. V lost 6 bases and J lost 5, with 14 bases in between. CDR1 and CDR2 (germline): SGHRS, YFSETQ. The CDR3 reads CASTDGSGTEAFF. The CDR3 region has the DNA TGCGCCAGCACAGACGGGAGTGGGACTGAAGCTTTCTTT.

This clonotype was seen ten or more times. The chain carries TRBV6-1 and TRBJ2-7; D is unclear. The CDR3 is 13 residues long. V lost 0 bases, J lost 3 bases, and 6 bases lay in between. Germline V gene lookup returns CDR1 MNHNS and CDR2 SASEGT. This chain's CDR3 is CASSEAGRYEQYF. Here the CDR3 DNA reads TGTGCCAGCAGTGAAGCGGGCCGCTACGAGCAGTACTTC.

This clonotype was seen at least ten times. The J gene is TRBJ1-2, the V gene TRBV20-1; D unresolved. The CDR3 runs to 9 residues. CDR1 and CDR2 from the germline V gene are DFQATT and SNEGSKA (reference sequence). CDR3 bases: TGCAGCCCCTTCGGGGATCACACCTTC. This codes for CSPFGDHTF.

The rearrangement links TRBV11-3 to TRBJ2-3, with 14 bases fitting TRBD2. Germline lookup yields CDR1 SGHNT and CDR2 YENEEA. The CDR3 extends over 16 amino acids. V lost 4 bases and J lost 4; bases outside the gene matches: 4. CDR3 region: CASSSGLAGVADTQYF. The CDR3 nucleotides are TGTGCCAGCAGCTCGGGACTAGCGGGGGTTGCAGATACGCAGTATTTT.

As concerns this clonotype: This may come from a read error, since a much larger clone is one base off. V is TRBV6-6 and J is TRBJ1-6; D unclear. The CDR3 runs 16 residues. Germline V gene sequence: CDR1 MNHNY, CDR2 SVGAGI (reference sequence). Here the CDR3 reads CASSYVEGWGNSPLNF. CDR3 nucleotides: TGTGCCAGCAGTTACGTCGAAGGTTGGGGTAATTCACCCCTCAACTTT.

The chain recombines TRBV11-2 with TRBJ2-3; D is uncertain. The CDR3 is made up of 12 amino acids. Germline CDR1 reads SGHAT; CDR2 reads FQNNGV. V gave up 7 bases and J gave up 4 bases, with 9 bases separating them. The DNA of the CDR3 is TGTGCCAGCACCAACCACCCAGATACGCAGTATTTT. Protein sequence: CASTNHPDTQYF.

This clonotype was seen many times. V and J are TRBV11-3 and TRBJ1-1; D ambiguous. Germline-derived CDR1 and CDR2 are SGHNT and YENEEA. The ends were cut back, 3 bases at V and 2 bases at J, with 10 bases in the middle. This CDR3 contains 14 residues. The CDR3, as DNA: TGTGCCAGCAGCTTCCGGGCGGCAAACACTGAAGCTTTCTTT. This translates into CASSFRAANTEAFF.

This clonotype has a count of ten or more. V gene TRBV7-2 combines with J gene TRBJ2-3, with 8 bases lining up with TRBD2. The V gene end was trimmed by 6 bases and the J gene end by 6 bases; junction bases not matched to a gene: 11. The V gene's germline CDR1 is SGHTA and CDR2 FQGNSA. The CDR3 length is 15 residues. The CDR3 here is CASRPPGLEGDTQYF. In DNA form, the CDR3 reads TGTGCCAGCAGGCCACCGGGACTAGAGGGCGATACGCAGTATTTT.

This clonotype has ten or more counts. The chain couples TRBV20-1 to TRBJ1-5; possible D gene TRBD1, 5 bases. There are 13 residues in the CDR3. From germline, CDR1 is DFQATT and CDR2 SNEGSKA (reference sequence). V was shortened by 5 bases and J by 2 bases, with 10 bases between the two germline ends. The CDR3 bases are TGCAGTGCTTACCGGGACGGCAATCAGCCCCAGCATTTT. It specifies CSAYRDGNQPQHF.

The V and J genes are TRBV20-1 and TRBJ2-4, with D possibly being TRBD2 (6 bases). The CDR3 contains 13 residues. V dropped 7 bases and J dropped 10 bases, with 20 bases sitting between them. From germline, CDR1 is DFQATT and CDR2 SNEGSKA (reference sequence). The CDR3 spells CSVLPGPGAIQYF. The CDR3 coding sequence is TGCAGTGTTTTACCGGGACCGGGAGCAATTCAGTACTTC.

This rearrangement joins TRBV3-1 to TRBJ2-5; D unresolved. The CDR3 spans 15 residues. CDR1 and CDR2 (germline): LGHDT, YNNKEL (reference sequence). V was trimmed by 4 bases and J by 7 bases, leaving 19 bases between them. CDR3 sequence reads: CASSLHSGPPRTQYF. CDR3 nucleotide sequence: TGTGCCAGCAGCCTGCACTCCGGGCCCCCGAGGACCCAGTACTTC.

This clonotype occurred many times. CDR3 amino acids: CATSEDSYYGYTF. In nucleotides, the CDR3 is TGTGCCACCAGTGAAGACAGTTACTATGGCTACACCTTC. This chain links TRBV24-1 with TRBJ1-2; the D gene is possibly TRBD1 (5 bases). The V end lost 4 bases, the J end lost 3 bases, and 8 bases lay between the germline ends. The germline CDR1 and CDR2 sequences are KGHDR and SFDVKD. The CDR3 spans 13 residues.

This clonotype was found many times. This chain joins TRBV27 and TRBJ1-1, with D possibly TRBD1 on 6 matching bases. Germline-derived CDR1 and CDR2 are MNHEY and SMNVEV (reference sequence). The CDR3 is 15 residues long. The germline V and J ends were trimmed by 1 base and 4 bases, with 13 bases remaining between them. The CDR3 bases are TGTGCCAGCAGTTTATGGGGGGGCGAGCGCACTGAAGCTTTCTTT. This codes for CASSLWGGERTEAFF.

This clonotype was picked up many times. The chain combines TRBV7-8 with TRBJ1-6; D is unclear. Germline V gene data show CDR1 as SGHVS and CDR2 as FQNEAQ. This CDR3 contains 14 residues. V was shortened by 5 bases and J by 7 bases, with 12 bases between the two germline ends. The CDR3 is CASSQALGNSPLHF. Here the CDR3 DNA reads TGTGCCAGCAGCCAGGCCCTAGGGAATTCACCCCTCCACTTT. The entire variable domain, with the rest obtained from reference TRBV7-8 and TRBJ1-6, is as follows: GAGVSQSPRYKVAKRGQDVALRCDPISGHVSLFWYQQALGQGPEFLTYFQNEAQLDKSGLPSDRFFAERPEGSVSTLKIQRTQQEDSAVYLCASSQALGNSPLHFGNGTRLTVT.

V and J are TRBV11-3 and TRBJ2-6, with D possibly matching TRBD2 (6 bases). There are 15 residues in the CDR3. V lost 5 bases, J lost 0 bases, and 8 bases lay in between. CDR1 and CDR2 (germline): SGHNT, YENEEA. Here the CDR3 reads CASSQRASGANVLTF. The DNA for the CDR3 is TGTGCCAGCAGCCAGCGGGCCTCTGGGGCCAACGTCCTGACTTTC.

This clonotype showed up many times. This chain joins TRBV4-3 and TRBJ2-3; 10 positions match TRBD2. Germline V gene data show CDR1 as LGHNA and CDR2 as YSLEER. V lost 1 base to trimming and J lost 1 base; unmatched junction nucleotides: 2. The CDR3 is 16 amino acids. In DNA, the CDR3 is TGCGCCAGCAGCCAAGGAGGACTAGCGGGCACAGATACGCAGTATTTT. This translates into CASSQGGLAGTDTQYF.

Within the sample, this clonotype is medium-sized. The chain employs TRBV20-1 and TRBJ1-2, with D tentatively TRBD1 (5 bases). The germline V gene encodes CDR1 DFQATT and CDR2 SNEGSKA (reference sequence). V lost 5 bases to trimming and J lost 2 bases, with 12 bases between them. The CDR3 is made up of 13 amino acids. The CDR3 is CSAAPWGNYGYTF. CDR3 nucleotide sequence: TGCAGTGCTGCCCCTTGGGGGAACTATGGCTACACCTTC.

Ten or more counts support this clonotype. The chain employs TRBV29-1 and TRBJ2-5; D is uncertain. The germline gives CDR1 SQVTM, CDR2 ANQGSEA. This CDR3 is 13 amino acids long. V was cut by 4 bases and J by 1 base, with 10 bases left in between. CDR3 sequence reads: CSVGPQTQETQYF. In DNA form, the CDR3 reads TGCAGCGTTGGACCGCAGACCCAAGAGACCCAGTACTTC.

The table lists this clonotype with many counts. The CDR3 sequence is CASSVAPQADPEAFF. The CDR3 DNA follows: TGTGCCAGCAGCGTAGCTCCGCAGGCTGACCCTGAAGCTTTCTTT. The chain is built from TRBV9 and TRBJ1-1; the D is unclear. This CDR3 has 15 amino acids. V gave up 0 bases and J gave up 6 bases, with 15 bases separating them. The V gene's germline CDR1 is SGDLS and CDR2 YYNGEE.